This T cell receptor beta chain derives from a study of OX40 agonist ivuxolimab in advanced cancers. This CDR3 is 16 amino acids long. After removal of 8 bases from V and 4 bases from J, the junction contained 14 bases not matched to a gene. Profiled with immunoSEQ multiplex PCR; TCRdb holds only in-frame clones, not every one. This table holds about 110,000 clones, more than 85% found once. This TCR was sampled from an adult with an advanced solid tumor such as melanoma, head and neck, liver or kidney cancer. The input for sequencing was CD4+ or CD8+ T cells sorted from blood, taken in a trial of the OX40 agonist ivuxolimab. V usage is TRBV23-1 and J usage is TRBJ2-1; 7 nucleotides agree with TRBD2. Being an ORF, TRBV23-1 has a function that is uncertain. The chain's CDR3 is CASLTRRERAYNEQFF. CDR3 in DNA: TGCGCCAGCCTGACTCGGCGGGAGCGTGCTTACAATGAGCAGTTCTTC.